The source of this T cell receptor beta chain is a study of shared clonotypes between healthy human individuals. Across the study: A couple of women and three men aged 18 to 49 served as donors. General study results and limits: Represented genetic and exposure-history diversity was restricted by having few donors.

The sample holds one count of this clone. Its target is not known. Libraries were prepared by immunoSEQ multiplex PCR; TCRdb keeps only in-frame clonotypes and omits some of them. The sample has approximately 2.1 million clones, over 85% seen once. The CDR3 sequence is 13 residues long. Germline-derived CDR1 and CDR2 are SGHAT and FQNNGV. Trimming removed 3 bases from V and 3 bases from J, with 9 bases in between. The chain combines TRBV11-2 with TRBJ2-7; the D is unclear. This clonotype was obtained from a man younger than 30 in good health. Some clones in this sample may be carry-over from other donors' samples. The sequencing input was naive CD4+ T cells from PBMCs. Described subset: CD45RA+ positively selected. The CDR3 region has the DNA TGTGCCAGCAGCTTCGACATGATCTACGAGCAGTACTTC. Protein sequence: CASSFDMIYEQYF. Drawing the rest from reference TRBV11-2 and TRBJ2-7, the complete variable domain is EAGVAQSPRYKIIEKRQSVAFWCNPISGHATLYWYQQILGQGPKLLIQFQNNGVVDDSQLPKDRFSAERLKGVDSTLKIQPAKLEDSAVYLCASSFDMIYEQYFGPGTRLTVT.